This T cell receptor beta chain was observed in a study of T cell repertoires in cytomegalovirus infection. Study details: A matching HLA type, together with CMV infection, was signaled by public TCR beta signatures. Study results and limitations: HLA-C-restricted CMV-specific TCR beta clonotypes prevailed in the ex vivo response.

TCRdb analysed the reads with MiXCR anew, one entry per CDR3 protein. Found here are around 530,000 distinct CDR3 sequences, 16% of them singletons; the top ten hold about 24%. Germline V gene data show CDR1 as LNHDA and CDR2 as SQIVND (reference sequence). The CDR3 totals 13 residues. Trimming pared 3 bases from V and 8 bases from J, leaving 13 bases between. Worth noting for this clonotype: Its target is unknown.

The sample was CD8+ T cells from PBMCs. V gene TRBV19 combines with J gene TRBJ1-2; TRBD1 might be the D (5 bases). The receptor's source is a human donor in good health (CMV status not recorded). Some clones in this sample may be carry-over from other donors' samples. CDR3 in amino acids: CASSIAKGRGYTF. The DNA for the CDR3 is TGTGCCAGTAGTATCGCGAAGGGGCGAGGCTACACCTTC.